This paragraph covers one T cell receptor beta chain sequence. What it binds is not known. These data originate in a study of shared clonotypes between healthy human individuals. As for the study in general: Ranging from 18 to 49 in age, donors were two women and a few men.

Only in-frame clones appear in the TCRdb table, and some are missing; sequencing was by immunoSEQ multiplex PCR. The data show fewer than 1.6 million clones, with roughly 98.5% seen just once and over 0.3% held by the top ten. General study points: The researchers took only blood, and tissue repertoires probably look different.

V lost 3 bases and J lost 2, with 9 bases in between. The CDR3 length is 14 residues. Germline lookup yields CDR1 SGHKS and CDR2 YYEKEE (reference sequence). The receptor comes from a man under 40 in good health. V is TRBV5-5 and J is TRBJ1-3, with D perhaps matching TRBD1 (5 bases). The sample consisted of naive CD4+ T cells sorted from blood. Subset meaning: CD45RA+ positively selected. CDR3 amino acids: CASSSPGAGNTIYF. The CDR3 region has the DNA TGTGCCAGCAGCTCACCGGGGGCTGGAAACACCATATATTTT.